This T cell receptor beta chain originates from a study of blood T cell repertoires in COVID-19. The overall study: From the United States, Italy and Spain came samples of acute and convalescent COVID-19. The cDNA or gDNA used as material had been derived from T cells, B-cell-depleted T cells, or PBMCs.

This clone is a singleton in its sample. The table came from immunoSEQ multiplex PCR; TCRdb's copy has only in-frame clones and leaves some out. The sample yields 120,000 or so clones, about 77% seen once. Trimming left V 5 bases short and J 8 bases short, with 14 bases between. The CDR3 is 13 amino acids. CDR1 is SGDLS and CDR2 is YYNGEE in the germline V gene. The rearrangement joins TRBV9 to TRBJ2-1; weak D call: TRBD2 (5 bases). The source material was peripheral blood. The source is a human donor in a cohort sampled during active COVID-19. In DNA form, the CDR3 reads TGTGCCAGCAGTGACTGGACCGGGGATGAGCAGTTCTTC. Translating it yields CASSDWTGDEQFF.